This TCR beta chain was sequenced in a study of CD8 T cells in Susac syndrome. V lost 3 bases, J lost 1 base, and 9 bases lay in between. Germline V lookup: CDR1 GTSNPN, CDR2 SVGIG (reference sequence). This CDR3 is built from 14 residues. Sequencing targeted TCR beta in blood CD8+ and CD4+ T cells. Random hexamers were used to reverse transcribe the RNA input (roughly 0.5 to 1 ug). Amplification of the TCR beta CDR3 was carried out by immunoSEQ multiplex PCR, which spanned a total of 54 Vbeta and 13 Jbeta segments. TCRdb recomputed calls from the immunoSEQ multiplex PCR reads with MiXCR, one row per CDR3 protein. Of roughly 400,000 distinct CDR3 sequences detected, 75% to 90% appear once; the ten largest clones hold more than 0.09%.

The specimen sequenced was CD8+ T cells from PBMCs. This receptor was taken from a human donor with multiple sclerosis. The rearrangement uses TRBV30 and TRBJ2-2; D uncertain. This CDR3 is CAWRRLGNTGELFF. The CDR3 DNA is TGTGCCTGGAGGAGGCTCGGGAACACCGGGGAGCTGTTTTTT. Together with reference TRBV30 and TRBJ2-2, the CDR3 gives the full variable domain: SQTIHQWPATLVQPVGSPLSLECTVEGTSNPNLYWYRQAAGRGLQLLFYSVGIGQISSEVPQNLSASRPQDRQFILSSKKLLLSDSGFYLCAWRRLGNTGELFFGEGSRLTVL.